Included here is one T cell receptor (beta chain) sequence, with context. Patients with resected primary melanoma were considered at risk of metastatic recurrence. This sample is drawn from a study of primary melanoma T cells and metastatic recurrence. Study-wide context: Primary melanomas here were stage T2 to T4, over 1 mm thick.

Clones were read by immunoSEQ multiplex PCR, and TCRdb kept only the in-frame ones, dropping some. The sample has 200 to 300 clones; about nine tenths are singletons. The sample taken for sequencing was melanoma tumor tissue. The clonotype originates from a human donor with melanoma.

DNA of the CDR3: TGTGCCAGCAGCCCCTCAATAGGCGGGGATAGGGAGCAGTACTTC. Translated, it gives CASSPSIGGDREQYF. The V and J genes are TRBV11-3 and TRBJ2-7; a possible D gene is TRBD2 (6 bases). Germline lookup yields CDR1 SGHNT and CDR2 YENEEA. Trimming pared 5 bases from V and 7 bases from J, leaving 21 bases between. The CDR3 spans 15 residues.